This TCR beta chain was identified in a study of blood T cell repertoires in COVID-19. Whole-study context: COVID-19 samples, acute and convalescent, were from the United States, Italy and Spain. Sources were T cells, B-cell-depleted T cells, or PBMCs; the material itself was cDNA or gDNA.

This CDR3 comprises 12 residues. CDR1 and CDR2 (germline): LNHDA, SQIVND (reference sequence). V was cut by 10 bases and J by 0 bases, with 9 bases left in between. Authors' processing steps: Reference gene primer amplification yielded estimated nucleated cell counts. Some clones are missing from TCRdb's copy, which holds only in-frame ones; the method was immunoSEQ multiplex PCR. V and J calls and clone size are copied from that table; D and trimming were computed from the DNA. The sample holds roughly 130,000 clones, around four fifths seen once. The sequencing sample was made of peripheral blood. V gene TRBV19 combines with J gene TRBJ2-5; TRBD2 might be the D (5 bases). The origin of this receptor is a man aged 35 to 55 with active or convalescent COVID-19. The CDR3 region is CATGGYQETQYF. DNA for the CDR3: TGTGCCACCGGCGGGTACCAAGAGACCCAGTACTTC.